The 30 T cell receptor beta chains presented below share a single source sample, sequenced in a study of blood T cell repertoires in COVID-19. Clones were read by immunoSEQ multiplex PCR, and TCRdb kept only the in-frame ones, dropping some. The top ten hold more than 9% of the sample, which has roughly 81,000 clones, around 80% seen once. The sequencing sample was made of peripheral blood. The source is a man aged 55-75 years with acute or convalescent COVID-19.

The chain carries TRBV6-2 or TRBV6-3 and TRBJ1-3, with D perhaps matching TRBD1 (5 bases). This CDR3 spans 15 amino acids. V was pared by 6 bases and J by 0 bases, with 12 bases between. CDR1 is MNHEY, CDR2 SVGEGT, per germline. Written as DNA, the CDR3 is TGTGCCAGCAGCCTACGGACAAGCTCTGGAAACACCATATATTTT. Protein product: CASSLRTSSGNTIYF.

This chain uses TRBV5-5 with TRBJ1-5; 7 bases line up with TRBD1. The CDR3 is 15 amino acids. From germline, CDR1 is SGHKS and CDR2 YYEKEE (reference sequence). J lost 10 bases, V lost 3 bases, and 13 bases had no gene match. CDR3 sequence (DNA): TGTGCCAGCAGCTCCGGGGCCGTAACAGGGGAACCCCAGCATTTT. Protein sequence: CASSSGAVTGEPQHF.

The rearrangement links TRBV3-1 (or the pseudogene TRBV3-2) to TRBJ1-2; 10 bases map to TRBD1. This CDR3 spans 14 amino acids. The V segment lost 4 bases and the J segment 6 bases; nucleotides outside the gene matches: 5. The V gene's germline CDR1 is LGHDT and CDR2 YNNKEL (reference sequence). CDR3 region: CASSRGQGGHGYTF. Written as DNA, the CDR3 is TGTGCCAGCAGCCGCGGACAGGGGGGACATGGCTACACCTTC.

This chain connects TRBV9 to TRBJ2-7, with 8 bases matching TRBD2. Trimming at V came to 0 bases and at J to 4 bases, leaving 6 bases not matched to a gene. The CDR3 sequence is 15 residues long. Germline assignment: CDR1 SGDLS and CDR2 YYNGEE. The CDR3 DNA reads as TGTGCCAGCAGCGTAGGTAGCGGGACCCGGTACGAGCAGTACTTC. Its protein product is CASSVGSGTRYEQYF.

The chain combines TRBV19 with TRBJ1-5, with 7 bases that match TRBD1. After removal of 4 bases from V and 0 bases from J, the junction contained 12 bases not matched to a gene. From germline, CDR1 is LNHDA and CDR2 SQIVND (reference sequence). CDR3 length: 18 amino acids. As DNA, the CDR3 is TGTGCCAGTAGTACCCCAAGGACAGGAGGTTATAGCAATCAGCCCCAGCATTTT. It encodes CASSTPRTGGYSNQPQHF.

This chain joins TRBV27 and TRBJ2-7; 8 bases align to TRBD1. V was clipped by 4 bases and J by 1 base; unmatched bases: 6. Germline V gene sequence: CDR1 MNHEY, CDR2 SMNVEV (reference sequence). The CDR3 consists of 15 residues. CDR3 sequence reads: CASSSPGTGSYEQYF. CDR3 nucleotide sequence: TGTGCCAGCAGTTCTCCCGGGACAGGATCCTACGAGCAGTACTTC.

This chain links TRBV3-1 (or the pseudogene TRBV3-2) with TRBJ2-7; weak D call: TRBD1 (6 bases). Trimming cost V 8 bases and J 0 bases, with 17 bases left between them. This CDR3 region has 15 residues. The germline V gene has CDR1 LGHDT and CDR2 YNNKEL (reference sequence). The CDR3 coding sequence is TGTGCCAGCTTTGAAGGGGACACAATCTCCTACGAGCAGTACTTC. As protein: CASFEGDTISYEQYF.

The chain combines TRBV28 with TRBJ2-3; 8 bases agree with TRBD2. CDR1 MDHEN and CDR2 SYDVKM come from the germline V gene. The CDR3 consists of 16 residues. After removal of 7 bases from V and 2 bases from J, the junction contained 11 bases not matched to a gene. For the CDR3, the DNA is TGTGCCAGCACCCCGGCCAGCGGGGGATCCACAGATACGCAGTATTTT. It encodes CASTPASGGSTDTQYF. Supplemented by reference TRBV28 and TRBJ2-3, the full variable domain reads DVKVTQSSRYLVKRTGEKVFLECVQDMDHENMFWYRQDPGLGLRLIYFSYDVKMKEKGDIPEGYSVSREKKERFSLILESASTNQTSMYLCASTPASGGSTDTQYFGPGTRLTVL.

This chain connects TRBV7-6 to TRBJ2-1; no clear D gene. The length of the CDR3 is 15 residues. Germline V gene lookup returns CDR1 SGHVS and CDR2 FNYEAQ. The ends were cut back, 2 bases at V and 2 bases at J, with 10 bases in the middle. This CDR3 is CASSLSGQAYNEQFF. The CDR3 DNA follows: TGTGCCAGCAGCTTAAGTGGCCAGGCCTACAATGAGCAGTTCTTC.

V gene TRBV18 combines with J gene TRBJ1-4, with D unresolved. The CDR3 length is 16 residues. V was clipped by 5 bases and J by 6 bases, with 19 bases between them. The germline gives CDR1 KGHSH, CDR2 LQKENI. CDR3 protein: CASSAQDPLQDEKLFF. The CDR3 bases are TGTGCCAGCTCAGCTCAAGATCCTTTACAAGATGAAAAACTGTTTTTT.

The chain recombines TRBV6-5 with TRBJ2-1; 8 nucleotides align to TRBD2. CDR3 size: 16 residues. Germline V gene lookup returns CDR1 MNHEY and CDR2 SVGAGI. The ends lost 0 bases at V and 7 bases at J; junction bases unmatched: 8. CDR3 coding DNA: TGTGCCAGCAGTTACTCGAGAGTGCCGGGGGGGAATGAGCAGTTCTTC. As protein: CASSYSRVPGGNEQFF.

The CDR3 nucleotides read TGTGCCAGCTCACCAAACGAATTTGTTGGCCAGAATGAAAAACTGTTTTTT. Translation: CASSPNEFVGQNEKLFF. This chain links TRBV18 with TRBJ1-4; no firm D call. The CDR3 consists of 17 residues. V shed 2 bases and J shed 5 bases, with 18 bases lying between them. CDR1 is KGHSH and CDR2 is LQKENI in the germline V gene.

This clone was observed a few times. The chain uses TRBV5-1 and TRBJ2-7, with D possibly being TRBD1 (6 bases). This CDR3 is built from 14 residues. Germline lookup yields CDR1 SGHRS and CDR2 YFSETQ. The V end lost 0 bases, the J end lost 12 bases, and 19 bases lay between the germline ends. The CDR3 bases are TGCGCCAGCAGCTTGGGTGGTGAGGCAGGGACAACGTACTTC. Translation gives CASSLGGEAGTTYF.

The rearrangement uses TRBV10-3 and TRBJ1-5, with D possibly being TRBD1 (5 bases). This CDR3 has 14 residues. Germline V CDR1 and CDR2: ENHRY, SYGVKD. Trimming stripped 5 bases from V and 2 bases from J, with 10 bases between. The CDR3 sequence: CAISRQGGNQPQHF. The DNA for the CDR3 is TGTGCCATCAGTCGGCAGGGCGGCAATCAGCCCCAGCATTTT.

This chain links TRBV5-1 with TRBJ2-4; 8 positions agree with TRBD1. Per the germline V gene, CDR1 is SGHRS and CDR2 is YFSETQ. V dropped 4 bases and J dropped 6; count of bases not matched to a gene: 12. The CDR3 spans 16 residues. CDR3: CASSAGQGSQTNIQYF. As DNA, the CDR3 is TGCGCCAGCAGCGCCGGACAGGGTTCCCAAACAAACATTCAGTACTTC.

The J gene is TRBJ1-4, the V gene TRBV11-2, with TRBD1 identical over 7 bases. V lost 4 bases and J lost 6; bases outside the gene matches: 5. The CDR3 runs to 14 residues. The germline V gene encodes CDR1 SGHAT and CDR2 FQNNGV. The CDR3 nucleotides are TGTGCCAGCAGCTCTGACAGGGTTGATGAAAAACTGTTTTTT. Protein: CASSSDRVDEKLFF.

V is TRBV7-6 and J is TRBJ2-2; 16 bases align to TRBD2. The V and J ends lost 7 bases and 5 bases, in that order; junction bases with no gene match: 4. The germline CDR1 and CDR2 sequences are SGHVS and FNYEAQ. The CDR3 is 16 residues long. The CDR3, as DNA: TGTGCCAGCACCGGGACTAGCGGGAGGGATACCGGGGAGCTGTTTTTT. Translating gives CASTGTSGRDTGELFF.

The J gene is TRBJ2-2, the V gene TRBV28; D may be TRBD1 (6 bases). Deletions cut 11 bases from V and 9 bases from J, with 16 bases between. The germline V gene has CDR1 MDHEN and CDR2 SYDVKM. This CDR3 region has 12 residues. As DNA, the CDR3 is TGTGCCGGGAGAACAGGGCACCGGGAGCTGTTTTTT. Translation: CAGRTGHRELFF.

V and J are TRBV7-9 and TRBJ2-1; TRBD2 aligns across 7 bases. Germline CDR1 reads SEHNR; CDR2 reads FQNEAQ (reference sequence). The CDR3 contains 15 residues. V gave up 1 base and J gave up 6 bases; unmatched junction bases: 6. The CDR3 is CASSLGAREGNEQFF. CDR3 coding DNA: TGTGCCAGCAGCTTAGGAGCCAGGGAGGGCAATGAGCAGTTCTTC.

This clone was picked up one time. The chain joins TRBV5-6 to TRBJ2-7; TRBD2 aligns across 9 bases. Germline values: CDR1 SGHDT, CDR2 YYEEEE. The CDR3 consists of 15 residues. The J segment lost 6 bases and the V segment lost 4 bases, leaving 11 bases of the junction unmatched. CDR3 sequence reads: CASSTYRAGGSEQYF. As DNA, the CDR3 is TGTGCCAGCAGCACCTACCGAGCGGGGGGTAGCGAGCAGTACTTC.

The table lists this clone with a count of one. The chain has TRBV2 and TRBJ1-1; TRBD1 might be the D (5 bases). Germline V gene lookup returns CDR1 SNHLY and CDR2 FYNNEI. The length of the CDR3 is 14 residues. The ends were cut back, 1 base at V and 0 bases at J, with 6 bases in the middle. The CDR3 protein is CASSEGGVNTEAFF. The CDR3 DNA is TGTGCCAGCAGTGAAGGGGGGGTGAACACTGAAGCTTTCTTT.

This clone was seen once. The chain uses TRBV5-1 and TRBJ1-4; 8 bases align to TRBD1. Germline assignment: CDR1 SGHRS and CDR2 YFSETQ. Unmatched junction bases numbered 11, after V lost 8 bases and J lost 8 bases. The CDR3 has 14 amino acids. This chain's CDR3 is CASTTGGSGEKLFF. The DNA for the CDR3 is TGCGCCAGTACTACAGGGGGAAGTGGAGAAAAACTGTTTTTT. Complete variable domain (other parts from reference TRBV5-1 and TRBJ1-4): KAGVTQTPRYLIKTRGQQVTLSCSPISGHRSVSWYQQTPGQGLQFLFEYFSETQRNKGNFPGRFSGRQFSNSRSEMNVSTLELGDSALYLCASTTGGSGEKLFFGSGTQLSVL.

The chain couples TRBV4-3 to TRBJ1-2; D is possibly TRBD1 (5 bases). The CDR3 has 15 residues. The germline V gene has CDR1 LGHNA and CDR2 YSLEER. Trimming left V 0 bases short and J 2 bases short, with 10 bases between. The CDR3: CASSQDPGRNYGYTF. CDR3 DNA sequence: TGCGCCAGCAGCCAAGATCCAGGGCGGAACTATGGCTACACCTTC.

This chain uses TRBV24-1 with TRBJ1-2; tentative D call: TRBD1 (6 bases). This CDR3 is built from 16 residues. V was trimmed by 3 bases and J by 3 bases, leaving 16 bases between them. Germline V gene sequence: CDR1 KGHDR, CDR2 SFDVKD. The CDR3 is CATSDTRTVHHYGYTF. CDR3 sequence (DNA): TGTGCCACCAGTGATACCAGGACAGTCCACCACTATGGCTACACCTTC.

The gene calls are TRBV11-2 and TRBJ1-5; D is undetermined. The CDR3 loop spans 13 amino acids. Trimming took off 4 bases at V and 6 bases at J, with 10 bases between the two ends. Germline CDR1 SGHAT, CDR2 FQNNGV. CDR3 region: CASSYRVAQPQHF. The DNA of the CDR3 is TGTGCCAGCAGCTACCGAGTTGCTCAGCCCCAGCATTTT.

The V call is TRBV7-9, the J call TRBJ2-5; 7 bases are shared with TRBD1. V lost 5 bases to trimming and J lost 2 bases; unmatched junction nucleotides: 5. Germline assignment: CDR1 SEHNR and CDR2 FQNEAQ (reference sequence). The CDR3 consists of 14 residues. CDR3 region: CASSGRQGQETQYF. The DNA for the CDR3 is TGTGCCAGCAGCGGGAGACAGGGACAAGAGACCCAGTACTTC.

This clone was seen once. CDR3 in amino acids: CASSFFTGSSGANVLTF. The CDR3 bases are TGTGCCAGCAGCTTCTTTACAGGGAGCTCTGGGGCCAACGTCCTGACTTTC. The J gene is TRBJ2-6, the V gene TRBV5-6, with D possibly TRBD1 on 6 matching bases. CDR3 length: 17 residues. CDR1 is SGHDT, CDR2 YYEEEE, per germline. The V end lost 2 bases, the J end lost 0 bases, and 12 bases lay between the germline ends.

J is TRBJ2-7 and V is TRBV7-2; 8 bases line up with TRBD1. CDR1 SGHTA and CDR2 FQGNSA come from the germline V gene. The CDR3 length is 15 residues. Trimming cost V 5 bases and J 10 bases; bases outside gene matches: 16. CDR3 sequence (DNA): TGTGCCAGCAGCGACGGGACAGGAGACGGCCCTGGACAGTACTTC. Translation gives CASSDGTGDGPGQYF.

The chain couples TRBV3-1 (or the pseudogene TRBV3-2) to TRBJ1-5; a possible D gene is TRBD1 (5 bases). CDR3 size: 15 residues. With 8 bases removed from V and 2 bases from J, the gap between germline ends came to 16 bases. Germline-derived CDR1 and CDR2 are LGHDT and YNNKEL (reference sequence). CDR3 bases: TGTGCCAGCCGAGCCGGGGGGTTCGGCAATCAGCCCCAGCATTTT. Encoded protein: CASRAGGFGNQPQHF.

The chain is built from TRBV6-6 and TRBJ1-3; D possibly corresponds to TRBD1 (5 bases). CDR1 MNHNY and CDR2 SVGAGI come from the germline V gene (reference sequence). Trimming shortened V by 5 bases and J by 0 bases, and 23 bases separated the two germline ends. CDR3 length: 19 amino acids. The CDR3 DNA sequence: TGTGCCAGCAGTCAACAGGTTGGGCCCCTAGAATACTCTGGAAACACCATATATTTT. Translating gives CASSQQVGPLEYSGNTIYF.